The T cell receptor beta chain under discussion was sequenced for a study of cytomegalovirus exposure and HLA in healthy donors. Overall study findings and caveats: 16,951 TCR beta sequences were associated with HLA alleles at 0.05 false discovery rate in a later analysis. It was reportedly the case that the classifier diagnosed cytomegalovirus status with high specificity and sensitivity. A missense DCLRE1C variant was associated with V- and J-gene trimming of TCR beta chains in a later analysis, and an independent cohort replicated the association. The study listed 150 to 200 cytomegalovirus-associated TCR beta chains.

The PCR employed 60 Vbeta primers together with 13 Jbeta primers. Produced via immunoSEQ multiplex PCR; TCRdb's table is partial and in-frame only. Among 150,000 to 200,000 clones, over 70% were seen once, and the ten largest hold approximately 1.4%. As regards this clone: Its antigen is not identified.

Germline CDR1 and CDR2: SEHNR and FQNEAQ (reference sequence). V lost 5 bases, J lost 3 bases, and 11 bases stayed unmatched. The CDR3 loop spans 16 amino acids. The sequence derives from a woman aged 25 to 45 in good health and CMV-seronegative. The sample was PBMCs. The rearrangement links TRBV7-9 to TRBJ2-7; 9 bases align to TRBD1. CDR3 in amino acids: CASSNPTAGQGYEQYF. The CDR3 DNA reads as TGTGCCAGCAGCAACCCAACCGCGGGACAGGGCTACGAGCAGTACTTC.